This paragraph covers one T cell receptor beta chain sequence. Measured with immunoSEQ multiplex PCR; TCRdb has only the in-frame clones, and not every one. The sample includes about 20,000 clones, around 46% seen only once; the top ten take roughly 16%. This record comes from a study of radiation and T cells in renal cell carcinoma. J gave up 3 bases and V 4 bases, and 3 bases lay outside the gene matches. CDR1 LNHDA and CDR2 SQIVND come from the germline V gene (reference sequence). This CDR3 is 13 amino acids long. Treatment denoted: 15 Gy SBRT to primary tumor, nephrectomy 4 weeks later. Here the sequenced sample was tumor tissue, taken from a patient whose treatment included radiotherapy and nephrectomy. The TCR comes from a woman in her forties or fifties with renal cell carcinoma. The chain uses TRBV19 and TRBJ2-7; 7 nucleotides agree with TRBD1. Written as DNA, the CDR3 is TGTGCCAGTAGTACGGGACAGATCTACGAGCAGTACTTC. It yields the protein CASSTGQIYEQYF.